This TCR beta chain came from a study of response to subunit inactivated influenza vaccine. A remark on this clonotype: Its antigen is undetermined.

Points from the study as a whole: Authors suggested that a seasonal influenza vaccination recruits few new T cells each time.

The CDR3 length is 20 residues. Looked up from germline, CDR1 is SNHLY and CDR2 is FYNNEI. V lost 6 bases and J lost 1; bases outside the gene matches: 16. TCRdb analysed the RT-PCR reads with MiXCR anew, one entry per CDR3 protein. This table has some 550,000 distinct CDR3 sequences, 20% to 25% appearing once. The data were also submitted as part of a second study, on T cells expressing NK-cell markers. That paper adds: Beta-chain TCR cDNA was generated via 5'RACE template switching with UMIs. The sequencing cohort of eight donors included seven HCMV-seropositive individuals and one seronegative individual. These clonotypes, the leaders elsewhere, also led the CD3+CD56-NKG2C+ fraction in a handful of donors. The study did not resolve the HCMV specificity of expanded NKG2C+ T cell clones.

This sequence was found in a man aged 45-65 years who received an inactivated influenza vaccine. Sequencing was performed on CD4+ T cells sorted from PBMCs, taken 11 to 12 days after vaccination. The chain links TRBV2 to TRBJ2-1, with 12 bases identical to TRBD1. CDR3 DNA sequence: TGTGCCAGCAGCGCATCCGGGACAGGGGGCCCCAGGGCGTCCTACAATGAGCAGTTCTTC. Translated: CASSASGTGGPRASYNEQFF.